This T cell receptor beta chain is from a study of shared clonotypes between healthy human individuals. General study results and limits: Sampling covered blood only; tissue repertoires likely differ.

The naive CD8 fraction comprised CD45RO-negative cells positively selected for CCR7 and excluded terminally differentiated effector memory CD45RA+ cells. As for this clone: No antigen is known for it.

The authors distributed each subset's genomic DNA evenly over several immunoSEQ plates. Only in-frame clones appear in the TCRdb table, and some are missing; sequencing was by immunoSEQ multiplex PCR. The sample contains around 1.9 million clones, around 93% of which appear only once. Trimming took off 5 bases at V and 3 bases at J, with 11 bases between the two ends. The CDR3 extends over 14 amino acids. Germline V gene sequence: CDR1 MDHEN, CDR2 SYDVKM. This chain joins TRBV28 and TRBJ2-1; D gene ambiguous. The material sequenced was naive CD8+ T cells from PBMCs. The source is a man aged 18 to 29 in good health. Some clones in this sample may be carry-over from other donors' samples. The CDR3 is CASSPRIFYNEQFF. The CDR3 bases are TGTGCCAGCAGTCCCCGCATTTTCTACAATGAGCAGTTCTTC.